The 22 T cell receptor beta chains presented below share a single source sample, sequenced in a study of beta chain features in type 1 diabetes (dated by TCRdb to between 2017 and 2018). The protocol used for the library was the immunoSEQ multiplex PCR assay. The entire amount of isolated RNA was reverse transcribed using the High Capacity cDNA Reverse Transcription Kit, so the sequenced TCRB transcripts were expressed ones. Drawn from immuneACCESS, this table holds only the in-frame rearrangements with V and J called that TCRdb kept. Clones are partly lost; checked studies trace under half to an unresolved V gene and leave the rest unexplained. The table for this sample lists 900,000 or so clones; 17% of them were counted only once. The ten top clones hold about 0.02% of the sample. The sequenced sample was naive CD4+ T cells from blood. According to the study, the label for this sample's cell subset or site signals: true naive CD4+ T cells. These receptors came from a woman between 18 and 30 years old in good health.

In this sample, this clone turned up a few times. The chain couples TRBV4-3 to TRBJ1-3; D unclear. CDR3 length equals 17 residues. The germline V gene encodes CDR1 LGHNA and CDR2 YSLEER. The V and J ends lost 0 bases and 1 base respectively, with 13 bases between them. The CDR3 region is CASSQDWADDSGNTIYF. CDR3 bases: TGCGCCAGCAGCCAAGATTGGGCAGACGATTCTGGAAACACCATATATTTT.

A few counts support this clone. This specimen includes other DNA sequences encoding the same CDR3. V is TRBV7-2 and J is TRBJ2-7; D not certain. CDR1 and CDR2 (germline): SGHTA, FQGNSA. Trimming removed 2 bases from V and 1 base from J, with 9 bases in between. The CDR3 length is 14 residues. The CDR3 is CASSLNRVSYEQYF. In nucleotides, the CDR3 is TGTGCCAGCAGCTTAAACAGAGTTTCCTACGAGCAGTACTTC.

CDR3 DNA sequence: TGTGCCAGCAGCGCCGGGACTAGCGGGAGGAGGAGCACAGATACGCAGTATTTT. It specifies CASSAGTSGRRSTDTQYF. The rearrangement links TRBV7-2 to TRBJ2-3; TRBD2 matches 15 bases. CDR1 and CDR2 (germline): SGHTA, FQGNSA. The CDR3 runs 18 residues. The V gene end was trimmed by 5 bases and the J gene end by 0 bases; junction bases not matched to a gene: 6.

This clone came up a few times. The identical CDR3 is also encoded by other nucleotide sequences in the sample. The gene calls are TRBV28 and TRBJ2-1; D call uncertain. This CDR3 has 12 residues. V was shortened by 3 bases and J by 6 bases, with 6 bases between the two germline ends. The germline gives CDR1 MDHEN, CDR2 SYDVKM. The DNA for the CDR3 is TGTGCCAGCAGTTTTCGCACCAATGAGCAGTTCTTC. Residues: CASSFRTNEQFF. The full variable domain, with the rest looked up from reference TRBV28 and TRBJ2-1, is DVKVTQSSRYLVKRTGEKVFLECVQDMDHENMFWYRQDPGLGLRLIYFSYDVKMKEKGDIPEGYSVSREKKERFSLILESASTNQTSMYLCASSFRTNEQFFGPGTRLTVL.

A note on this clone: The sample holds other DNA sequences that translate to the same CDR3. This chain links TRBV9 with TRBJ2-3; TRBD1 is a possible D gene (6 bases). The CDR3 spans 14 residues. The V and J ends lost 2 bases and 2 bases respectively, with 9 bases between them. CDR1 is SGDLS and CDR2 is YYNGEE in the germline V gene. CDR3 amino acids: CASSVQGSTDTQYF. Written as DNA, the CDR3 is TGTGCCAGCAGCGTCCAGGGGTCCACAGATACGCAGTATTTT.

This clone turned up a few times. V usage is TRBV6-6 and J usage is TRBJ1-5, with unresolved D. Trimming cost V 5 bases and J 2 bases, with 10 bases left between them. The germline V gene encodes CDR1 MNHNY and CDR2 SVGAGI (reference sequence). The CDR3 runs 14 residues. CDR3 nucleotide sequence: TGTGCCAGCAGTGAGGGATGGGGCAATCAGCCCCAGCATTTT. Protein sequence: CASSEGWGNQPQHF.

The chain recombines TRBV28 with TRBJ1-2; D may be TRBD1 (6 bases). The CDR3 runs to 13 residues. V was trimmed by 7 bases and J by 6 bases, leaving 15 bases between them. CDR1 is MDHEN, CDR2 SYDVKM, per germline. This chain's CDR3 is CASTVTRGHGYTF. DNA of the CDR3: TGTGCCAGCACCGTCACCAGGGGTCATGGCTACACCTTC.

The chain recombines TRBV6-1 with TRBJ2-5, with 14 bases aligning to TRBD2. With V trimmed by 0 bases and J by 3 bases, 0 bases remained unmatched. CDR1 and CDR2 from the germline V gene are MNHNS and SASEGT. CDR3 size: 16 residues. Here the CDR3 DNA reads TGTGCCAGCAGTGAAGCGGGACTAGCGGGAGAAGAGACCCAGTACTTC. Translated: CASSEAGLAGEETQYF.

The sample holds a few counts of this clone. The rearrangement joins TRBV11-2 to TRBJ2-5; TRBD2 matches at 13 bases. This CDR3 contains 16 residues. V was clipped by 4 bases and J by 5 bases; unmatched bases: 7. In germline, CDR1 is SGHAT, CDR2 FQNNGV. CDR3 sequence (DNA): TGTGCCAGCAGCTCAGGACTAGCGGGAGTGTGGGAGACCCAGTACTTC. Its translation is CASSSGLAGVWETQYF.

This clone has only a few counts. The chain joins TRBV2 to TRBJ2-7; the D gene is possibly TRBD1 (6 bases). The germline CDR1 and CDR2 sequences are SNHLY and FYNNEI. This CDR3 region has 14 residues. V lost 4 bases and J 0 bases, leaving 10 bases between the germline ends. The CDR3 sequence is CASSVQGSSYEQYF. DNA for the CDR3: TGTGCCAGCAGTGTGCAGGGGAGCTCCTACGAGCAGTACTTC.

The CDR3: CASRTTGVNEKLFF. The CDR3 DNA sequence: TGTGCCAGTAGGACGACAGGGGTTAATGAAAAACTGTTTTTT. The V call is TRBV19, the J call TRBJ1-4; 8 bases line up with TRBD1. With V trimmed by 6 bases and J by 4 bases, 4 bases remained unmatched. This CDR3 comprises 14 residues. The germline gives CDR1 LNHDA, CDR2 SQIVND (reference sequence).

This clone was seen a handful of times. CDR3 in DNA: TGTGCCAGCAGCCAACCATTAGCATGGGAGACCCAGTACTTC. This gives the protein CASSQPLAWETQYF. The chain employs TRBV4-2 and TRBJ2-5; D is undetermined. V shed 2 bases and J shed 5 bases, with 12 bases lying between them. This CDR3 has 14 residues. From germline, CDR1 is LGHNA and CDR2 YNFKEQ.

Only a few counts were recorded for this clone. This chain joins TRBV2 and TRBJ1-5; D is ambiguous. The length of the CDR3 is 14 residues. V dropped 5 bases and J dropped 1 base, with 9 bases sitting between them. In germline, CDR1 is SNHLY, CDR2 FYNNEI. DNA of the CDR3: TGTGCCAGCAGTTTCGGCCGAAGCAATCAGCCCCAGCATTTT. The encoded protein is CASSFGRSNQPQHF. The whole variable domain, remainder taken from reference TRBV2 and TRBJ1-5, is EPEVTQTPSHQVTQMGQEVILRCVPISNHLYFYWYRQILGQKVEFLVSFYNNEISEKSEIFDDQFSVERPDGSNFTLKIRSTKLEDSAMYFCASSFGRSNQPQHFGDGTRLSIL.

The chain carries TRBV27 and TRBJ1-5; possibly TRBD1 for D (5 bases). The ends were cut back, 6 bases at V and 3 bases at J, with 18 bases in the middle. The CDR3 is made up of 16 amino acids. Germline assignment: CDR1 MNHEY and CDR2 SMNVEV (reference sequence). CDR3: CASRSGTSRTNQPQHF. CDR3 coding DNA: TGTGCCAGCAGATCCGGGACGTCGCGAACCAATCAGCCCCAGCATTTT.

The table lists this clone with a few counts. V gene TRBV18 combines with J gene TRBJ1-4; no firm D call. This CDR3 is built from 13 residues. CDR1 KGHSH and CDR2 LQKENI come from the germline V gene. V lost 3 bases and J lost 4, with 6 bases in between. The CDR3 sequence is CASSPNYNEKLFF. CDR3 DNA sequence: TGTGCCAGCTCACCGAATTATAATGAAAAACTGTTTTTT.

Comment on this clone: The sample has other DNA sequences that encode this CDR3 too. The chain combines TRBV11-2 with TRBJ2-1; no reliable D call. Trimming cost V 1 base and J 3 bases, with 4 bases left between them. This CDR3 is 13 amino acids long. CDR1 and CDR2 from the germline V gene are SGHAT and FQNNGV. The CDR3 DNA is TGTGCCAGCAGCTTAGGGCTCTACAATGAGCAGTTCTTC. Translation gives CASSLGLYNEQFF.

The rearrangement joins TRBV11-2 to TRBJ2-3, with D unresolved. Trimming took off 1 base at V and 5 bases at J, with 16 bases between the two ends. CDR1 is SGHAT and CDR2 is FQNNGV in the germline V gene. The CDR3 consists of 16 residues. For the CDR3, the DNA is TGTGCCAGCAGCTTAGGAGTACGACGGCGCATAGATACGCAGTATTTT. This sequence encodes CASSLGVRRRIDTQYF.

This clone was recorded a few times. The J gene is TRBJ2-4, the V gene TRBV4-2; D may be TRBD2 (6 bases). The CDR3 spans 17 residues. Trimming pared 3 bases from V and 0 bases from J, leaving 15 bases between. CDR1 is LGHNA and CDR2 is YNFKEQ in the germline V gene. DNA for the CDR3: TGTGCCAGCAGCCACGATTGGGCGGGATTAGCCAAAAACATTCAGTACTTC. Translating it yields CASSHDWAGLAKNIQYF.

This clone was seen only a few times. The chain links TRBV2 to TRBJ2-7; D is uncertain. Germline V lookup: CDR1 SNHLY, CDR2 FYNNEI. The germline V and J ends were trimmed by 8 bases and 1 base, with 12 bases remaining between them. There are 13 residues in the CDR3. CDR3 sequence reads: CASWVDGSYEQYF. CDR3 DNA sequence: TGTGCCAGCTGGGTGGACGGATCCTACGAGCAGTACTTC.

This clone turned up a few times. The V gene is TRBV9, the J gene TRBJ2-2; 7 nucleotides agree with TRBD2. V lost 0 bases and J lost 3; bases outside the gene matches: 11. The CDR3 spans 18 residues. Looked up from germline, CDR1 is SGDLS and CDR2 is YYNGEE. CDR3: CASSVGGFAGDHTGELFF. CDR3 coding DNA: TGTGCCAGCAGCGTAGGGGGATTCGCGGGAGATCACACCGGGGAGCTGTTTTTT. The full variable domain, with the rest looked up from reference TRBV9 and TRBJ2-2, is DSGVTQTPKHLITATGQRVTLRCSPRSGDLSVYWYQQSLDQGLQFLIQYYNGEERAKGNILERFSAQQFPDLHSELNLSSLELGDSALYFCASSVGGFAGDHTGELFFGEGSRLTVL.

The chain combines TRBV9 with TRBJ2-3; D might be TRBD1 (6 bases). Germline V gene sequence: CDR1 SGDLS, CDR2 YYNGEE. This CDR3 contains 14 residues. V dropped 0 bases and J dropped 6 bases, with 11 bases sitting between them. The CDR3 DNA reads TGTGCCAGCAGCGTAGGGACAGCCCAGGATACGCAGTATTTT. Its protein is CASSVGTAQDTQYF.

Turning to this clone: Other DNA sequences in this sample translate to the same CDR3. The chain couples TRBV6-6 to TRBJ2-1; D not certain. Per germline, CDR1 MNHNY and CDR2 SVGAGI (reference sequence). The CDR3 totals 13 residues. The V and J ends lost 5 bases and 0 bases respectively, with 5 bases between them. The CDR3 reads CASSGSSYNEQFF. DNA of the CDR3: TGTGCCAGCAGTGGAAGCTCCTACAATGAGCAGTTCTTC.